Listed below are T cell receptor beta chains from one sample, sequenced in a study of control samples from healthy donors and cancer patients. TCRdb keeps only in-frame clones here, not all; method: immunoSEQ multiplex PCR. The sample records about 55,000 clones, approximately 88% being singletons. Sequenced material: blood. These receptors all stem from a middle-aged man in good health. CDR3s leave out the opening cysteine and the closing phenylalanine or tryptophan. Some rows mark clone size as missing; the rest say once, few, many or name a class of expanded clone.

j_gene: TRBJ2-1
v_gene: TRBV6-5
abundance: .
CDR3aa: ASSPGNNEQF

j_gene: TRBJ2-7
v_gene: TRBV28
abundance: .
CDR3aa: APKRGLAELGYEQY

j_gene: TRBJ1-2
v_gene: TRBV5-1
abundance: .
CDR3aa: ASSYGQGANHYGYT

j_gene: TRBJ2-7
v_gene: TRBV7-9
abundance: .
CDR3aa: ASSLGDSPYEQY

j_gene: TRBJ1-5
v_gene: TRBV28
abundance: .
CDR3aa: ASSPPYRENNQPQH

j_gene: TRBJ1-1
v_gene: TRBV30
abundance: few
CDR3aa: AWSVGRGTEAF

j_gene: TRBJ2-7
v_gene: TRBV5-5
abundance: .
CDR3aa: ASSPEGGSYEQY

j_gene: TRBJ2-5
v_gene: TRBV5-4
abundance: once
CDR3aa: ASSPLEEEETQY

j_gene: TRBJ2-5
v_gene: TRBV6-2/TRBV6-3
abundance: once
CDR3aa: ASSYSKETQY

j_gene: TRBJ1-2
v_gene: TRBV7-3
abundance: .
CDR3aa: ASSPGTGGKNYGYT

j_gene: TRBJ2-3
v_gene: TRBV27
abundance: .
CDR3aa: ASSWRGTDTQY

j_gene: TRBJ2-2
v_gene: TRBV18
abundance: .
CDR3aa: ATPGKGVSTGELF

j_gene: TRBJ2-5
v_gene: TRBV25-1
abundance: few
CDR3aa: ASSDASGSPETQY

j_gene: TRBJ2-1
v_gene: TRBV25-1
abundance: .
CDR3aa: ASSEWPTYNEQF

j_gene: TRBJ2-7
v_gene: TRBV28
abundance: few
CDR3aa: ASSSGTGGVAYEQY

j_gene: TRBJ1-1
v_gene: TRBV18
abundance: .
CDR3aa: ASSMFLPGGSSEAF

j_gene: TRBJ2-7
v_gene: TRBV2
abundance: .
CDR3aa: AISGLVSYEQY

j_gene: TRBJ1-5
v_gene: TRBV19
abundance: .
CDR3aa: ASSIWLGGSNQPQH

j_gene: TRBJ1-3
v_gene: TRBV5-1
abundance: .
CDR3aa: ASSWSGQANTIY

j_gene: TRBJ2-7
v_gene: TRBV7-3
abundance: .
CDR3aa: ASSLTGGLTYEQY

j_gene: TRBJ1-4
v_gene: TRBV5-4
abundance: .
CDR3aa: ASSRDRDEKLF

j_gene: TRBJ2-5
v_gene: TRBV18
abundance: .
CDR3aa: ASSQLAGGLETQY

j_gene: TRBJ1-1
v_gene: TRBV30
abundance: .
CDR3aa: AWSGQGGAGTEAF

j_gene: TRBJ1-5
v_gene: TRBV10-2
abundance: .
CDR3aa: ASSEMLTGTQPQH

j_gene: TRBJ1-2
v_gene: TRBV13
abundance: .
CDR3aa: ASSLEDREDYGYT

j_gene: TRBJ2-3
v_gene: TRBV24-1
abundance: .
CDR3aa: ATSDLGGAPDTQY

j_gene: TRBJ2-1
v_gene: TRBV27
abundance: .
CDR3aa: ASSFERSYNEQF

j_gene: TRBJ2-1
v_gene: TRBV2
abundance: few
CDR3aa: ASSEEGLDYNEQF

j_gene: TRBJ2-1
v_gene: TRBV18
abundance: .
CDR3aa: ASSGQGAASDEQF

j_gene: TRBJ1-6
v_gene: TRBV18
abundance: .
CDR3aa: ASSPPTGGHNSPLH

j_gene: TRBJ1-1
v_gene: TRBV18
abundance: .
CDR3aa: ASSIQTRGALPGNTEAF

j_gene: TRBJ1-5
v_gene: TRBV24-1
abundance: .
CDR3aa: ATSDFDRYSNQPQH

j_gene: TRBJ1-4
v_gene: TRBV21-1
abundance: .
CDR3aa: ASTRGDGGEKLF

j_gene: TRBJ2-3
v_gene: TRBV30
abundance: .
CDR3aa: AWSPKGDTQY

j_gene: TRBJ1-1
v_gene: TRBV6-2/TRBV6-3
abundance: .
CDR3aa: ASSRFTGGSEAF

j_gene: TRBJ1-1
v_gene: TRBV6-5
abundance: .
CDR3aa: ASGNTQNTEAF

j_gene: TRBJ1-2
v_gene: TRBV28
abundance: .
CDR3aa: ATAGFGYGYT

j_gene: TRBJ2-2
v_gene: TRBV27
abundance: .
CDR3aa: ASSLRGTVTGELF

j_gene: TRBJ2-1
v_gene: TRBV5-6
abundance: .
CDR3aa: ASSFGTSGREDEQF

j_gene: TRBJ2-3
v_gene: TRBV5-1
abundance: .
CDR3aa: ASSLERGTDTQY

j_gene: TRBJ1-2
v_gene: TRBV4-1
abundance: once
CDR3aa: ASSQDRGVNYGYT

j_gene: TRBJ2-7
v_gene: TRBV5-1
abundance: .
CDR3aa: ASSAGLVSYEQY